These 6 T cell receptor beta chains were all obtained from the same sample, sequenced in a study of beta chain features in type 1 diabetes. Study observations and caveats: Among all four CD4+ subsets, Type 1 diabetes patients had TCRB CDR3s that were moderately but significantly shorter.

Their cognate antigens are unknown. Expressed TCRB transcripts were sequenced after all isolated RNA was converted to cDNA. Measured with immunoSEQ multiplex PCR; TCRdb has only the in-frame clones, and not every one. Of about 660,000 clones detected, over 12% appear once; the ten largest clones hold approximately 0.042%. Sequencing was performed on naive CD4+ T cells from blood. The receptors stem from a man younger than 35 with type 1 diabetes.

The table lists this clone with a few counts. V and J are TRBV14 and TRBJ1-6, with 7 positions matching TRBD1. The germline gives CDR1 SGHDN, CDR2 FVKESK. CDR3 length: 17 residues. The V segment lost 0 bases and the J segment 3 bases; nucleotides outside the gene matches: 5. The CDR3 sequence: CASSQDRGTVYNSPLHF. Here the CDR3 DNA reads TGTGCCAGCAGCCAAGATCGGGGGACAGTCTATAATTCACCCCTCCACTTT.

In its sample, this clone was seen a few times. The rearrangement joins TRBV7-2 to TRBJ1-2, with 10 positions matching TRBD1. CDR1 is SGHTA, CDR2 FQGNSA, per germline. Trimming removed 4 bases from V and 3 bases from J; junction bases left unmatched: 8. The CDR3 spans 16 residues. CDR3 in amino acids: CASSSPSTGGDYGYTF. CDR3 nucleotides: TGTGCCAGCAGCTCCCCATCGACAGGGGGCGACTATGGCTACACCTTC. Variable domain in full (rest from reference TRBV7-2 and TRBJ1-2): GAGVSQSPSNKVTEKGKDVELRCDPISGHTALYWYRQSLGQGLEFLIYFQGNSAPDKSGLPSDRFSAERTGGSVSTLTIQRTQQEDSAVYLCASSSPSTGGDYGYTFGSGTRLTVV.

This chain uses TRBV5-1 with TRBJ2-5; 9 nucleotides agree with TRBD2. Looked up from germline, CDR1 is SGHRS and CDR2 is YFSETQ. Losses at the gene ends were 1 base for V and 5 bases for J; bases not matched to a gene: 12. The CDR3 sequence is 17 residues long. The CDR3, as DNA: TGCGCCAGCAGCTTGTATCCCGGGACTAGCACAGGGGAGACCCAGTACTTC. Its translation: CASSLYPGTSTGETQYF.

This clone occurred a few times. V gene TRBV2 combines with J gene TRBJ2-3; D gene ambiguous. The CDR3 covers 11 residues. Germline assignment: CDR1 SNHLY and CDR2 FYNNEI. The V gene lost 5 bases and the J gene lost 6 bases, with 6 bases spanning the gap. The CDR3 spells CASSWWDTQYF. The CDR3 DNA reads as TGTGCCAGCAGTTGGTGGGATACGCAGTATTTT.

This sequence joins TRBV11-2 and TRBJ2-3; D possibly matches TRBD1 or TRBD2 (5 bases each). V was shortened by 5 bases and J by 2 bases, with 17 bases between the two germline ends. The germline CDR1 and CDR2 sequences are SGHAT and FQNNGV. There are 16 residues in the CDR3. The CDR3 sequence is CASSPRRDAYTDTQYF. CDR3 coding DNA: TGTGCCAGCAGCCCACGCCGGGACGCGTACACAGATACGCAGTATTTT.

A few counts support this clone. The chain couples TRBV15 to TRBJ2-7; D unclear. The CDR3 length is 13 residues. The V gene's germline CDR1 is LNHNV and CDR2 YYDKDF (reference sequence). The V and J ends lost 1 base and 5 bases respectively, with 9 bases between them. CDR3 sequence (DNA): TGTGCCACCAGCAGAGTGTGGGCCGACGAGCAGTACTTC. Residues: CATSRVWADEQYF. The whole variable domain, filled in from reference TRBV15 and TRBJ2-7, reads DAMVIQNPRYQVTQFGKPVTLSCSQTLNHNVMYWYQQKSSQAPKLLFHYYDKDFNNEADTPDNFQSRRPNTSFCFLDIRSPGLGDTAMYLCATSRVWADEQYFGPGTRLTVT.